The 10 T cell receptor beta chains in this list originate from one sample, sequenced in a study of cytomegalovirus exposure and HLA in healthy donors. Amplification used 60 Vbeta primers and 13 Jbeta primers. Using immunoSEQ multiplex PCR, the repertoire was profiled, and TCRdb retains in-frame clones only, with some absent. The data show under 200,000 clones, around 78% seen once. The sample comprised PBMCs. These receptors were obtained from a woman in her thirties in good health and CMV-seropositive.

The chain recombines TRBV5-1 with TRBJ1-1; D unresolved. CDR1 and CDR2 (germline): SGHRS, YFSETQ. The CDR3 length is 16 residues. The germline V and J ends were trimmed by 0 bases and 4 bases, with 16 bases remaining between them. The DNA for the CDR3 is TGCGCCAGCAGCTTGGGGGCGAGACATGACGGCACTGAAGCTTTCTTT. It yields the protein CASSLGARHDGTEAFF.

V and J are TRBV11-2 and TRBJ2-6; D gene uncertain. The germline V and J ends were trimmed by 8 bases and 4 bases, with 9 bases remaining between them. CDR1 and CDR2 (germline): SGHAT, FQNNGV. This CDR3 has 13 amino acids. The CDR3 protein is CASEDWGANVLTF. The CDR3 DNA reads TGTGCCAGCGAAGACTGGGGGGCCAACGTCCTGACTTTC.

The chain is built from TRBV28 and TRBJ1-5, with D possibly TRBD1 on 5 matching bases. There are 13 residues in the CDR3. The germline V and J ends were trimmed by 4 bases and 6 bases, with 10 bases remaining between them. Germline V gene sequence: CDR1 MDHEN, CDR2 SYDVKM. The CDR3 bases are TGTGCCAGCAGTTGGGGCCCCGCTCAGCCCCAGCATTTT. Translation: CASSWGPAQPQHF.

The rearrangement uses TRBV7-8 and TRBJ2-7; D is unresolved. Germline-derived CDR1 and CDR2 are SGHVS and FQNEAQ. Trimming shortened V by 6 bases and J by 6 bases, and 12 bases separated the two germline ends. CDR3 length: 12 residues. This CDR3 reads CASSTSRVEQYF. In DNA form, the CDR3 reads TGTGCCAGCAGTACGTCTCGGGTCGAGCAGTACTTC.

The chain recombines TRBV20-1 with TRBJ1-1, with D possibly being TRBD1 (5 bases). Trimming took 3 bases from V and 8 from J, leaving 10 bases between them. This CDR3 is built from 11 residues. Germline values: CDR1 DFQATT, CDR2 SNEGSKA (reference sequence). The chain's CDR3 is CSARRQSEAFF. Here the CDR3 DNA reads TGCAGTGCTAGGCGACAGTCCGAAGCTTTCTTT.

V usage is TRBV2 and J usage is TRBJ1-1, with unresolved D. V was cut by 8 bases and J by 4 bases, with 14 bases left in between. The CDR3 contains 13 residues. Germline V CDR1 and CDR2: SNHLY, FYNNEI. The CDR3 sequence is CASRGGWGTEAFF. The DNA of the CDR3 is TGTGCCAGCCGAGGAGGGTGGGGCACTGAAGCTTTCTTT. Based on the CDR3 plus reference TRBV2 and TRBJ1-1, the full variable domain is EPEVTQTPSHQVTQMGQEVILRCVPISNHLYFYWYRQILGQKVEFLVSFYNNEISEKSEIFDDQFSVERPDGSNFTLKIRSTKLEDSAMYFCASRGGWGTEAFFGQGTRLTVV.

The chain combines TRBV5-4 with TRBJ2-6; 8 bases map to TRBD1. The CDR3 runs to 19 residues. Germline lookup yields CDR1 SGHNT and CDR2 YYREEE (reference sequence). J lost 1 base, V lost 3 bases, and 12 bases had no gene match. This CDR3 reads CASSWLEQGGRSGANVLTF. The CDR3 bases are TGTGCCAGCAGCTGGTTAGAACAGGGGGGCAGATCTGGGGCCAACGTCCTGACTTTC.

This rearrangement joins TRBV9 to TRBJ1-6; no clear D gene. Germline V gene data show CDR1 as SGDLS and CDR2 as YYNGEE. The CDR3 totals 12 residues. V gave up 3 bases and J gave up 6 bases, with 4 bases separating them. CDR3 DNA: TGTGCCAGCAGCGCCGTTAATTCACCCCTCCACTTT. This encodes CASSAVNSPLHF.

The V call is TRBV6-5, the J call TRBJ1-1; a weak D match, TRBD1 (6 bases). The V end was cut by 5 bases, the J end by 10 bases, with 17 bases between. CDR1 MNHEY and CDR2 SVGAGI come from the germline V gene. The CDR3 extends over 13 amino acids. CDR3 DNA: TGTGCCAGCAGTGGGGTCGACAGGTTTCGAGCTTTCTTT. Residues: CASSGVDRFRAFF.

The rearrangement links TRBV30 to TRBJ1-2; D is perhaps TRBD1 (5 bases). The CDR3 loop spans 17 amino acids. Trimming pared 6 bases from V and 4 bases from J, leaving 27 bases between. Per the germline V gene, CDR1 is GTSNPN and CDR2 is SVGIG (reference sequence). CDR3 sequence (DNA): TGTGCCTGCGATCGCAACCATCAGGGTGGGCGCCTCTATGGCTACACCTTC. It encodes CACDRNHQGGRLYGYTF.